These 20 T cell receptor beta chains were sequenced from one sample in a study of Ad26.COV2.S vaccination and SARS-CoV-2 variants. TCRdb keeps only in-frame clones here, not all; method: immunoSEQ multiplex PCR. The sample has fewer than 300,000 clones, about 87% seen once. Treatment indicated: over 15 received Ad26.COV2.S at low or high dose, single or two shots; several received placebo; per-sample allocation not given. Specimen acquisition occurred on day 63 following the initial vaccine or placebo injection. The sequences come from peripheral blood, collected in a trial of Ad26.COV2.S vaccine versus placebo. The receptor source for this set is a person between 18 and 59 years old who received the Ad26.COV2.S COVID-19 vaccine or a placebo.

The CDR3 DNA reads TGTGCCAGCAGTTACGGGACAGGGAGTGGGGCCAACGTCCTGACTTTC. Encoded protein: CASSYGTGSGANVLTF. This chain joins TRBV6-5 and TRBJ2-6; TRBD1 matches at 9 bases. Germline V CDR1 and CDR2: MNHEY, SVGAGI. This CDR3 has 16 residues. V was clipped by 2 bases and J by 3 bases; unmatched bases: 2.

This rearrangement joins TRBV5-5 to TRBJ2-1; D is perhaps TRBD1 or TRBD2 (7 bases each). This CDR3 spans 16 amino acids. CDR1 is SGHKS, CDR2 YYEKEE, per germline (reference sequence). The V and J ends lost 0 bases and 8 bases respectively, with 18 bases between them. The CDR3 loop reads CASSLGVNRGGDEQFF. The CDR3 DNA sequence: TGTGCCAGCAGCTTGGGGGTGAACAGGGGAGGGGATGAGCAGTTCTTC.

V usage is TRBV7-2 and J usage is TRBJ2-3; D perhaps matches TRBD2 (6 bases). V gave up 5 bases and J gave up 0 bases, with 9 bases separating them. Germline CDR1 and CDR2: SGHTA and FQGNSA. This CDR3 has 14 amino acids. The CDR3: CASSPGVSTDTQYF. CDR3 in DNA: TGTGCCAGCAGCCCGGGGGTTAGCACAGATACGCAGTATTTT. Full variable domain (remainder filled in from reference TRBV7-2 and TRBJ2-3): GAGVSQSPSNKVTEKGKDVELRCDPISGHTALYWYRQSLGQGLEFLIYFQGNSAPDKSGLPSDRFSAERTGGSVSTLTIQRTQQEDSAVYLCASSPGVSTDTQYFGPGTRLTVL.

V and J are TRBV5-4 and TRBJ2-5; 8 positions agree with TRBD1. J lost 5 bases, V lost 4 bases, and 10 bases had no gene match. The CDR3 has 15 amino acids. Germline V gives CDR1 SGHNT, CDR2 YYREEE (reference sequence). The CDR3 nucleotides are TGTGCCAGCAGCCCAGGACAGGGAGTCCGCGAGACCCAGTACTTC. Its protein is CASSPGQGVRETQYF. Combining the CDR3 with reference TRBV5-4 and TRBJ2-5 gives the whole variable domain ETGVTQSPTHLIKTRGQQVTLRCSSQSGHNTVSWYQQALGQGPQFIFQYYREEENGRGNFPPRFSGLQFPNYSSELNVNALELDDSALYLCASSPGQGVRETQYFGPGTRLLVL.

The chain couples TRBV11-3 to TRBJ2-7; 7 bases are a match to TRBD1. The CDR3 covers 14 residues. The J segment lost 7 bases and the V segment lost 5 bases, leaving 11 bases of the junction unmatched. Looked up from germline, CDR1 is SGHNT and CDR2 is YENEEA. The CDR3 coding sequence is TGTGCCAGCAGCCCGGGACAGATGGGGGAGGAGCAGTACTTC. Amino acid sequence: CASSPGQMGEEQYF.

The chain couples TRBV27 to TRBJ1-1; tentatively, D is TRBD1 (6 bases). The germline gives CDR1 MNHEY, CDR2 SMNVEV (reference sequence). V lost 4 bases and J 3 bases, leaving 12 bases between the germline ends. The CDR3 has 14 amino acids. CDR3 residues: CASSSGGMDTEAFF. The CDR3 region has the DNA TGTGCCAGCAGTTCCGGGGGCATGGACACTGAAGCTTTCTTT.

The CDR3 bases are TGTGCCAGCAGCCAAAAGTTCTCTGGGGCCAACGTCCTGACTTTC. This codes for CASSQKFSGANVLTF. This chain connects TRBV14 to TRBJ2-6; D gene uncertain. Germline V lookup: CDR1 SGHDN, CDR2 FVKESK. CDR3 length: 15 residues. Trimming left V 2 bases short and J 0 bases short, with 5 bases between. Drawing the rest from reference TRBV14 and TRBJ2-6, the complete variable domain is EAGVTQFPSHSVIEKGQTVTLRCDPISGHDNLYWYRRVMGKEIKFLLHFVKESKQDESGMPNNRFLAERTGGTYSTLKVQPAELEDSGVYFCASSQKFSGANVLTFGAGSRLTVL.

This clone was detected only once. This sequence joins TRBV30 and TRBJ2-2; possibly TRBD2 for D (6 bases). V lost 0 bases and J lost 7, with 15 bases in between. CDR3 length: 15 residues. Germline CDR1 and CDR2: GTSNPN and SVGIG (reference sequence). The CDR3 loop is CAWSVGGRLGGELFF. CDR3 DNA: TGTGCCTGGAGTGTTGGAGGGAGGCTGGGCGGGGAGCTGTTTTTT.

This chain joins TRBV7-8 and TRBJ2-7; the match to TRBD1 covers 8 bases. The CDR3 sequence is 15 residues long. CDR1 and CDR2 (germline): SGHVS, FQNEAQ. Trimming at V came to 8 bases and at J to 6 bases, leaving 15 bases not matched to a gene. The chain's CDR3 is CASLAPGQAFSEQYF. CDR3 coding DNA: TGTGCCAGCTTAGCACCGGGACAGGCCTTTAGCGAGCAGTACTTC.

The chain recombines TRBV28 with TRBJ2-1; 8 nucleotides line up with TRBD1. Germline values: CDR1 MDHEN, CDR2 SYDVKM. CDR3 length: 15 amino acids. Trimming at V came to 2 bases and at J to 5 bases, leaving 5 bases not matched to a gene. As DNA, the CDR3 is TGTGCCAGCAGTTTACAGGGGGCGTCAGACAATGAGCAGTTCTTC. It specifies CASSLQGASDNEQFF.

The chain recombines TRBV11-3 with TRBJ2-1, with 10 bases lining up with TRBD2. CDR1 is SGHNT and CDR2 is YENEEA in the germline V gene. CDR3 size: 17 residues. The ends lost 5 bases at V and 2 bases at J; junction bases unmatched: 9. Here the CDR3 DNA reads TGTGCCAGCAGCCTATCCGGGACTAGCGTCCCCTACAATGAGCAGTTCTTC. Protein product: CASSLSGTSVPYNEQFF.

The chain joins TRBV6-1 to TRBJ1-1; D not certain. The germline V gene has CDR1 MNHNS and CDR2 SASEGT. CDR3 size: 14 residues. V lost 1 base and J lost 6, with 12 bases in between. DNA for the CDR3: TGTGCCAGCAGTGAAGGGGCCCTCCTTTCTGAAGCTTTCTTT. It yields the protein CASSEGALLSEAFF.

CDR3 DNA: TGTGCCAGCAGCCAACAGACAGGGAGTTACGAGCAGTACTTC. Amino acids: CASSQQTGSYEQYF. V gene TRBV7-2 combines with J gene TRBJ2-7, with 7 nucleotides matching TRBD1. Germline V gene lookup returns CDR1 SGHTA and CDR2 FQGNSA. There are 14 residues in the CDR3. The J segment lost 4 bases and the V segment lost 5 bases, leaving 8 bases of the junction unmatched.

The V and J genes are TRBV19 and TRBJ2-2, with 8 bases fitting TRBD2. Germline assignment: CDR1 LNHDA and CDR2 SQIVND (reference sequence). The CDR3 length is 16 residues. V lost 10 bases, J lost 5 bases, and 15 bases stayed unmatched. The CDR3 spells CATTTSPGGPTGELFF. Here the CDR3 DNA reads TGTGCCACCACCACCTCACCGGGAGGGCCTACCGGGGAGCTGTTTTTT.

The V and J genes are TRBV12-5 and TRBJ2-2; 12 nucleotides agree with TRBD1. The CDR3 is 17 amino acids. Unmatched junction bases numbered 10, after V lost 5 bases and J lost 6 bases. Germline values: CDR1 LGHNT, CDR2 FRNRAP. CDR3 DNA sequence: TGTGCTAGTGGTCCCCCGGGACAGGGGGCAGGGGCCGGGGAGCTGTTTTTT. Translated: CASGPPGQGAGAGELFF.

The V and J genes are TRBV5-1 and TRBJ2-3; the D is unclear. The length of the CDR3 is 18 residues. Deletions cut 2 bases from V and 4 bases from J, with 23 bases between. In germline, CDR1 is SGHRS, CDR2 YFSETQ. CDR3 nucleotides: TGCGCCAGCAGCTTCCACAAAAACTCCTACTCAGGCTCAGATACGCAGTATTTT. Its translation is CASSFHKNSYSGSDTQYF. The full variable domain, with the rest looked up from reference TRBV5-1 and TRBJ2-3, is KAGVTQTPRYLIKTRGQQVTLSCSPISGHRSVSWYQQTPGQGLQFLFEYFSETQRNKGNFPGRFSGRQFSNSRSEMNVSTLELGDSALYLCASSFHKNSYSGSDTQYFGPGTRLTVL.

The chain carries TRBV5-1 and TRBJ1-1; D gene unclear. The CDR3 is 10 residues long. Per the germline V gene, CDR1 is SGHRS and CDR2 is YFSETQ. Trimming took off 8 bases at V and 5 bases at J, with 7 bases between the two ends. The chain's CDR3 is CASAGTEAFF. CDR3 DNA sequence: TGCGCCAGTGCGGGAACTGAAGCTTTCTTT.

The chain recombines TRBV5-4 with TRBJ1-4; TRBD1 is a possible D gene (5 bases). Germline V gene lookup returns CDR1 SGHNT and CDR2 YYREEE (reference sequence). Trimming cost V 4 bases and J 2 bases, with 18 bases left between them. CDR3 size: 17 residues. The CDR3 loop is CASSRTRGLGTNEKLFF. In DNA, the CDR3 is TGTGCCAGCAGCCGGACAAGGGGTCTAGGGACTAATGAAAAACTGTTTTTT. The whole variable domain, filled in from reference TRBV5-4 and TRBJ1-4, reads ETGVTQSPTHLIKTRGQQVTLRCSSQSGHNTVSWYQQALGQGPQFIFQYYREEENGRGNFPPRFSGLQFPNYSSELNVNALELDDSALYLCASSRTRGLGTNEKLFFGSGTQLSVL.

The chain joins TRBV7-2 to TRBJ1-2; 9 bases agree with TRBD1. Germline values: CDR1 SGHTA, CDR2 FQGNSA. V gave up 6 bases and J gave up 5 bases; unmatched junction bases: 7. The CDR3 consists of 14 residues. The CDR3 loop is CASSHRGPSYGYTF. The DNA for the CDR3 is TGTGCCAGCAGTCACAGGGGGCCCTCATATGGCTACACCTTC.

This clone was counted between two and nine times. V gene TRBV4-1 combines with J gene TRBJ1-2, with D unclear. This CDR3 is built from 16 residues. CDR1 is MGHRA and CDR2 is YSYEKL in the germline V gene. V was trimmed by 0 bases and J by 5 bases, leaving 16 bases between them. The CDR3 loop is CASSQENLPPAYGYTF. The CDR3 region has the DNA TGCGCCAGCAGCCAAGAGAACCTCCCTCCGGCATATGGCTACACCTTC.